Here is one T cell receptor beta chain with its context. Its matching antigen is unknown. One entry per CDR3 protein, called by TCRdb with MiXCR from the RACE reads. The profile shows more than 250,000 distinct CDR3 sequences, more than 6.5% of them singletons. The source of the sample is a study of human T cells and chemical hapten exposure. Study-wide context: Application of 0.01% DPC to the upper back was done by patch test, with a reading at 6 days. Diagnoses of alopecia areata, totalis or universalis occurred in mostly female patients.

The CDR3 is made up of 14 amino acids. Germline CDR1 and CDR2: SQVTM and ANQGSEA. V was cut by 6 bases and J by 0 bases, with 9 bases left in between. Study results and caveats: Having alopecia, the donors may differ immunologically from healthy people.

Time point here: pre-sensitization, week 0. Treatment indicated: therapeutic diphenylcyclopropenone sensitization with weekly scalp DPC. Samples of blood were obtained prior to the application of each patch test. This clonotype originated in a woman between 40 and 50 years old with alopecia areata. Some clones in this sample may be carry-over from other donors' samples. V gene TRBV29-1 combines with J gene TRBJ2-6; D is unresolved. The source material was whole blood, sampled in connection with sensitization to the hapten diphenylcyclopropenone (DPC). CDR3 in amino acids: CSVSSGSGANVLTF. The CDR3 DNA follows: TGCAGCGTGTCCTCCGGCTCTGGGGCCAACGTCCTGACTTTC.